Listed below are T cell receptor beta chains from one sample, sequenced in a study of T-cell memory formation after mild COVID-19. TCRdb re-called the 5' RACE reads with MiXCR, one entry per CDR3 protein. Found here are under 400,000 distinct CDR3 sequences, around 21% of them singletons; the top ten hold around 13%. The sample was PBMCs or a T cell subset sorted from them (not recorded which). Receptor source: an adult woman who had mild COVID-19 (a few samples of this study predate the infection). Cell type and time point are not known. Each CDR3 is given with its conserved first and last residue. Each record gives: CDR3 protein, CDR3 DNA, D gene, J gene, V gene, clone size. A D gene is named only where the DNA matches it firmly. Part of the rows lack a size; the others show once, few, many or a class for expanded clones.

CDR3aa: CASSLTSGVQETQYF; CDR3nt: TGTGCCAGCAGTCTGACTTCAGGGGTCCAGGAGACCCAGTACTTC; d_gene: -; j_gene: TRBJ2-5; v_gene: TRBV25-1; abundance: -
CDR3aa: CSADRGVYEQYF; CDR3nt: TGCAGTGCGGACAGGGGGGTCTACGAGCAGTACTTC; d_gene: TRBD1; j_gene: TRBJ2-7; v_gene: TRBV20-1; abundance: -
CDR3aa: CASSPQVVAGGDQETQYF; CDR3nt: TGCGCCAGCAGCCCCCAGGTGGTAGCGGGGGGCGATCAAGAGACCCAGTACTTC; d_gene: TRBD2; j_gene: TRBJ2-5; v_gene: TRBV4-1; abundance: -
CDR3aa: CASSQELGQAFF; CDR3nt: TGTGCCAGCAGCCAAGAGCTGGGACAAGCTTTCTTT; d_gene: -; j_gene: TRBJ1-1; v_gene: TRBV4-2; abundance: once
CDR3aa: CAVQDSPYGYTF; CDR3nt: TGTGCCGTCCAGGACAGTCCCTATGGCTACACCTTC; d_gene: -; j_gene: TRBJ1-2; v_gene: TRBV6-1; abundance: -
CDR3aa: CASSFGGAYNEQFF; CDR3nt: TGTGCCAGCAGTTTCGGCGGGGCCTACAATGAGCAGTTCTTC; d_gene: -; j_gene: TRBJ2-1; v_gene: TRBV12-3/TRBV12-4; abundance: -
CDR3aa: CASSLVPSGSEQFF; CDR3nt: TGTGCCAGCAGCTTAGTCCCTAGCGGCAGTGAGCAGTTCTTC; d_gene: TRBD2; j_gene: TRBJ2-1; v_gene: TRBV7-9; abundance: many
CDR3aa: CSVDLKGTRITEAFF; CDR3nt: TGCAGCGTTGATCTGAAGGGGACTAGGATCACTGAAGCTTTCTTT; d_gene: -; j_gene: TRBJ1-1; v_gene: TRBV29-1; abundance: -
CDR3aa: CASSSGGWQTQYF; CDR3nt: TGTGCCAGCAGTTCCGGGGGCTGGCAGACCCAGTACTTC; d_gene: -; j_gene: TRBJ2-5; v_gene: TRBV12-3/TRBV12-4; abundance: few
CDR3aa: CASRLGQGVSGELFF; CDR3nt: TGTGCCAGCAGACTGGGACAGGGGGTCTCCGGGGAGCTGTTTTTT; d_gene: TRBD1; j_gene: TRBJ2-2; v_gene: TRBV12-3/TRBV12-4; abundance: few
CDR3aa: CASSFTSDFSYEQYF; CDR3nt: TGTGCCAGCAGTTTCACCTCAGATTTCTCCTACGAGCAGTACTTC; d_gene: -; j_gene: TRBJ2-7; v_gene: TRBV27; abundance: -
CDR3aa: CATSDAGQTYNEQFF; CDR3nt: TGTGCCACCAGTGATGCCGGACAGACCTACAATGAGCAGTTCTTC; d_gene: -; j_gene: TRBJ2-1; v_gene: TRBV24-1; abundance: few
CDR3aa: CASSDGNRGTNTEAFF; CDR3nt: TGTGCCAGCAGTGATGGGAACAGGGGAACGAACACTGAAGCTTTCTTT; d_gene: TRBD1; j_gene: TRBJ1-1; v_gene: TRBV2; abundance: -
CDR3aa: CASSLSGGDTGELFF; CDR3nt: TGCGCCAGCAGCTTGAGCGGGGGGGACACCGGGGAGCTGTTTTTT; d_gene: TRBD2; j_gene: TRBJ2-2; v_gene: TRBV5-1; abundance: few
CDR3aa: CATSREGTVNSEAFF; CDR3nt: TGTGCCACCAGCAGAGAAGGAACAGTTAACTCTGAAGCTTTCTTT; d_gene: -; j_gene: TRBJ1-1; v_gene: TRBV15; abundance: few
CDR3aa: CASSAAGGSYNEQFF; CDR3nt: TGCGCCAGCAGCGCAGCGGGAGGGTCCTACAATGAGCAGTTCTTC; d_gene: TRBD2; j_gene: TRBJ2-1; v_gene: TRBV5-1; abundance: few
CDR3aa: CASSYDSGGGGEQFF; CDR3nt: TGTGCCAGCAGTTACGATAGCGGGGGAGGAGGAGAGCAGTTCTTC; d_gene: TRBD2; j_gene: TRBJ2-1; v_gene: TRBV6-5; abundance: many
CDR3aa: CASSLVSVGGTEAFF; CDR3nt: TGTGCCAGCAGCTTAGTATCGGTCGGGGGCACTGAAGCTTTCTTT; d_gene: -; j_gene: TRBJ1-1; v_gene: TRBV7-2; abundance: -
CDR3aa: CASSFARTGELFF; CDR3nt: TGTGCCAGCAGCTTTGCACGCACCGGGGAGCTGTTTTTT; d_gene: -; j_gene: TRBJ2-2; v_gene: TRBV7-6; abundance: few
CDR3aa: CASSQDPAGPYNEQFF; CDR3nt: TGTGCCAGCAGCCAAGATCCGGCAGGCCCTTACAATGAGCAGTTCTTC; d_gene: -; j_gene: TRBJ2-1; v_gene: TRBV3-1; abundance: few
CDR3aa: CASSYGTTTYNEQFF; CDR3nt: TGTGCCAGCAGCTACGGGACTACGACCTACAATGAGCAGTTCTTC; d_gene: TRBD2; j_gene: TRBJ2-1; v_gene: TRBV5-4; abundance: few
CDR3aa: CASTLAGGYNEQFF; CDR3nt: TGCGCCAGCACCCTAGCGGGAGGATACAATGAGCAGTTCTTC; d_gene: TRBD2; j_gene: TRBJ2-1; v_gene: TRBV5-1; abundance: few
CDR3aa: CSAREPGQKNTEAFF; CDR3nt: TGCAGTGCTAGAGAGCCGGGACAGAAGAACACTGAAGCTTTCTTT; d_gene: TRBD1; j_gene: TRBJ1-1; v_gene: TRBV20-1; abundance: -
CDR3aa: CASNRDVGLYGYTF; CDR3nt: TGTGCCAGCAACCGGGACGTTGGCCTCTATGGCTACACCTTC; d_gene: -; j_gene: TRBJ1-2; v_gene: TRBV6-2/TRBV6-3; abundance: -
CDR3aa: CASSDPPYNEQFF; CDR3nt: TGTGCCAGCAGTGACCCACCCTACAATGAGCAGTTCTTC; d_gene: -; j_gene: TRBJ2-1; v_gene: TRBV6-4; abundance: few
CDR3aa: CATSDIPGQGVYEQYF; CDR3nt: TGTGCCACCAGCGACATACCGGGACAGGGGGTTTACGAGCAGTACTTC; d_gene: TRBD1; j_gene: TRBJ2-7; v_gene: TRBV15; abundance: few
CDR3aa: CASSFSREAYYEQYF; CDR3nt: TGTGCCAGCAGCTTTTCGCGGGAGGCTTACTACGAGCAGTACTTC; d_gene: TRBD2; j_gene: TRBJ2-7; v_gene: TRBV5-5; abundance: -
CDR3aa: CASSLQGSGGRGYNEQFF; CDR3nt: TGTGCCAGCAGCTTACAGGGTAGCGGGGGCAGGGGATACAATGAGCAGTTCTTC; d_gene: TRBD2; j_gene: TRBJ2-1; v_gene: TRBV11-3; abundance: -
CDR3aa: CASSSTSGGVSSYNEQFF; CDR3nt: TGTGCCAGCAGCTCGACTAGCGGGGGGGTGAGCTCCTACAATGAGCAGTTCTTC; d_gene: TRBD2; j_gene: TRBJ2-1; v_gene: TRBV3-1; abundance: few
CDR3aa: CASSLGQGGPYEQYF; CDR3nt: TGTGCCAGCAGCTTAGGCCAGGGCGGTCCCTACGAGCAGTACTTC; d_gene: -; j_gene: TRBJ2-7; v_gene: TRBV11-2; abundance: -